This passage covers 10 T cell receptor beta chains from one sample sequenced in a study of blood T cell repertoires in COVID-19. The data were produced by immunoSEQ multiplex PCR, yet TCRdb's version contains in-frame clones alone and is incomplete. The sample includes about 140,000 clones, approximately 80% of them seen just once. Sequencing was done on a sample of peripheral blood. The receptors were gathered from a human donor in a cohort sampled during active COVID-19.

The V call is TRBV6-2 or TRBV6-3, the J call TRBJ1-2; 9 bases are a match to TRBD1. Germline lookup yields CDR1 MNHEY and CDR2 SVGEGT. CDR3 length: 14 amino acids. After removal of 5 bases from V and 4 bases from J, the junction contained 5 bases not matched to a gene. Here the CDR3 DNA reads TGTGCCAGCAGTCGAAGGACAGGGGCCTATGGCTACACCTTC. Translated, it gives CASSRRTGAYGYTF.

The chain carries TRBV6-6 and TRBJ2-7; TRBD1 matches at 7 bases. The V segment lost 6 bases and the J segment 2 bases; nucleotides outside the gene matches: 7. This CDR3 spans 14 amino acids. CDR1 is MNHNY and CDR2 is SVGAGI in the germline V gene (reference sequence). The CDR3: CASRLYRGAYEQYF. The CDR3 DNA reads as TGTGCCAGCAGGTTGTACAGGGGAGCCTACGAGCAGTACTTC.

J is TRBJ2-5 and V is TRBV29-1; no definite D call. V was shortened by 5 bases and J by 2 bases, with 9 bases between the two germline ends. The CDR3 is 12 amino acids. CDR1 and CDR2 (germline): SQVTM, ANQGSEA. CDR3 amino acids: CSVCENQETQYF. As DNA, the CDR3 is TGCAGCGTTTGCGAAAATCAAGAGACCCAGTACTTC. Complete variable domain (other parts from reference TRBV29-1 and TRBJ2-5): SAVISQKPSRDICQRGTSLTIQCQVDSQVTMMFWYRQQPGQSLTLIATANQGSEATYESGFVIDKFPISRPNLTFSTLTVSNMSPEDSSIYLCSVCENQETQYFGPGTRLLVL.

The genes are TRBV19 and TRBJ1-1; possible D gene TRBD1, 5 bases. The CDR3 is 11 residues long. V was trimmed by 4 bases and J by 8 bases, leaving 8 bases between them. Germline V CDR1 and CDR2: LNHDA, SQIVND (reference sequence). The CDR3 sequence: CASSKGWEAFF. CDR3 DNA: TGTGCCAGTAGTAAGGGGTGGGAAGCTTTCTTT.

On this clone itself: This CDR3 is also generated by other DNA sequences in the sample. The V gene is TRBV5-4, the J gene TRBJ2-7, with TRBD2 matching over 9 bases. V trimming: 6 bases; J trimming: 5 bases; junction bases outside the gene matches: 12. The germline gives CDR1 SGHNT, CDR2 YYREEE (reference sequence). This CDR3 is built from 15 residues. CDR3 coding DNA: TGTGCCAGCAAGGTGGGTGGCGGGGGGGCGGACGAGCAGTACTTC. Amino acid sequence: CASKVGGGGADEQYF.

This clone was observed a handful of times. DNA for the CDR3: TGCGCCAGCAGCCAAGACTGGGGACAGCGAGTCGAGCAGTACTTC. This encodes CASSQDWGQRVEQYF. The V and J genes are TRBV4-1 and TRBJ2-7; 7 bases line up with TRBD1. The CDR3 is 15 residues long. The J segment lost 6 bases and the V segment lost 0 bases, leaving 8 bases of the junction unmatched. Germline CDR1 is MGHRA and CDR2 is YSYEKL.

This chain connects TRBV19 to TRBJ2-2, with TRBD2 matching 12 bases. The germline gives CDR1 LNHDA, CDR2 SQIVND (reference sequence). V dropped 5 bases and J dropped 6; count of bases not matched to a gene: 7. The CDR3 extends over 16 amino acids. CDR3 sequence: CASSLAGGPRAGELFF. In DNA form, the CDR3 reads TGTGCCAGTAGTCTAGCGGGGGGGCCGCGCGCCGGGGAGCTGTTTTTT.

The J gene is TRBJ1-4, the V gene TRBV5-4; TRBD1 matches at 9 bases. The V and J ends lost 0 bases and 9 bases, in that order; junction bases with no gene match: 6. Looked up from germline, CDR1 is SGHNT and CDR2 is YYREEE (reference sequence). This CDR3 spans 15 amino acids. The CDR3 region is CASSLGGQGSKKLFF. In DNA, the CDR3 is TGTGCCAGCAGCTTGGGGGGACAGGGTTCGAAAAAACTGTTTTTT.

The chain uses TRBV5-1 and TRBJ1-2; 8 bases fit TRBD1. The junction had 5 bases not matched to a gene; V was cut back by 4 bases and J by 0 bases. The germline V gene encodes CDR1 SGHRS and CDR2 YFSETQ. The CDR3 has 15 amino acids. CDR3 loop: CASSHGQGPNYGYTF. CDR3 sequence (DNA): TGCGCCAGCAGCCATGGACAGGGACCTAACTATGGCTACACCTTC.

V is TRBV27 and J is TRBJ2-3, with 9 bases fitting TRBD2. The junction had 4 bases not matched to a gene; V was cut back by 2 bases and J by 7 bases. Germline assignment: CDR1 MNHEY and CDR2 SMNVEV (reference sequence). The length of the CDR3 is 14 residues. Here the CDR3 reads CASSLAGGEYTQYF. In DNA, the CDR3 is TGTGCCAGCAGTTTAGCGGGGGGGGAATATACGCAGTATTTT.